This TCR beta chain was sequenced in a study of T cells after yellow fever vaccination. V was clipped by 6 bases and J by 4 bases; unmatched bases: 7. The length of the CDR3 is 14 residues. Germline V CDR1 and CDR2: SGHRS, YFSETQ. This clonotype was detected ten times or more. As TCR cDNA was made by 5'RACE template switching, a universal primer site and UMIs were added. One entry per CDR3 protein results from TCRdb running MiXCR on the 5' RACE reads. The sample contains about 160,000 distinct CDR3 sequences, less than 9% of which appear only once. The source was CD4+ T cells sorted from PBMCs, collected less than 6 days after the first yellow fever vaccination. J is TRBJ2-5 and V is TRBV5-1, with 9 bases that match TRBD2. The sequence derives from a man between 18 and 29 years old who received the YFV17D yellow fever vaccine. CDR3 bases: TGCGCCAGCACGTCCATGACTAGCGGAGAGACCCAGTACTTC. Residues: CASTSMTSGETQYF.